The 5 T cell receptor beta chains presented below share a single source sample, sequenced in a study of blood T cells in healthy people across ages. The use of a sample-barcoded 5' primer and a J-beta primer mix characterized a second PCR of 7 to 11 cycles. In TCRdb, the 5' RACE reads were re-called with MiXCR into one record per CDR3 protein. The sample records 1.5 million to 2 million distinct CDR3 sequences, 28% being singletons. Sequencing was performed on blood. The receptors stem from a woman in her 30s in good health.

The V gene is TRBV11-2, the J gene TRBJ2-7; the D is unclear. The V gene lost 5 bases and the J gene lost 7 bases, with 15 bases spanning the gap. The CDR3 has 13 amino acids. From germline, CDR1 is SGHAT and CDR2 FQNNGV. The CDR3: CASSPVSAREQYF. The CDR3 bases are TGTGCCAGCAGCCCAGTATCCGCGCGGGAGCAGTACTTC.

The chain joins TRBV27 to TRBJ2-7; 13 bases fit TRBD2. Per the germline V gene, CDR1 is MNHEY and CDR2 is SMNVEV (reference sequence). The CDR3 runs to 17 residues. The trim removed 5 bases at V and 2 bases at J, leaving 9 bases unmatched. CDR3 in DNA: TGTGCCAGCAGTAAAACTAGCGGGGGGGTAAACGCCTACGAGCAGTACTTC. Amino acid sequence: CASSKTSGGVNAYEQYF.

The chain combines TRBV7-9 with TRBJ1-3, with D hard to call. Germline V gives CDR1 SEHNR, CDR2 FQNEAQ (reference sequence). Trimming left V 4 bases short and J 0 bases short, with 13 bases between. There are 16 residues in the CDR3. CDR3 sequence reads: CASSSQTFFSGNTIYF. The CDR3 DNA reads TGTGCCAGCAGCTCCCAAACCTTTTTCTCTGGAAACACCATATATTTT.

Many counts were recorded for this clonotype. The gene calls are TRBV2 and TRBJ2-5; the D is unclear. This CDR3 contains 11 residues. Per germline, CDR1 SNHLY and CDR2 FYNNEI. Trimming shortened V by 7 bases and J by 4 bases, and 7 bases separated the two germline ends. The CDR3 here is CASKQGETQYF. The CDR3 nucleotides read TGTGCCAGCAAACAAGGAGAGACCCAGTACTTC. The full variable domain, its missing parts supplied by reference TRBV2 and TRBJ2-5, is EPEVTQTPSHQVTQMGQEVILRCVPISNHLYFYWYRQILGQKVEFLVSFYNNEISEKSEIFDDQFSVERPDGSNFTLKIRSTKLEDSAMYFCASKQGETQYFGPGTRLLVL.

The sample holds a few counts of this clonotype. The chain recombines TRBV24-1 with TRBJ2-5, with 7 bases matching TRBD1. The DNA matches TRBJ2-7 better at its end, which makes the J call doubtful. The germline V gene encodes CDR1 KGHDR and CDR2 SFDVKD. The CDR3 sequence is 13 residues long. In DNA, the CDR3 is TGTGCCACCAGTGACCCGGGACAGCGCGAGCAGTACTTC. Protein product: CATSDPGQREQYF.